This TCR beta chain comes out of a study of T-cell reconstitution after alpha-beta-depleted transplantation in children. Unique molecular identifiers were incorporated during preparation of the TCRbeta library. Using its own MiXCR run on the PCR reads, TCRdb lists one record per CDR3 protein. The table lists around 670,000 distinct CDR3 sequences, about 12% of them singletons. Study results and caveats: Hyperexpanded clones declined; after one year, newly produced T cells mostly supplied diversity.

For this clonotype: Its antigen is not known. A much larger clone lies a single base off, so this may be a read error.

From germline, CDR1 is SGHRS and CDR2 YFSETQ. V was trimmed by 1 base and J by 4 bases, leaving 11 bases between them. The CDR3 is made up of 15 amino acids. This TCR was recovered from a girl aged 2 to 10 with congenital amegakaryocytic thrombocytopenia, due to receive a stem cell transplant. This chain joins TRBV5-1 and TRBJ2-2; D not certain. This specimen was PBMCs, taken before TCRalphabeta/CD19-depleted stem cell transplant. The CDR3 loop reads CASSLREDGTGELFF. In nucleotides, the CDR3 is TGCGCCAGCAGCTTGAGGGAAGACGGCACCGGGGAGCTGTTTTTT. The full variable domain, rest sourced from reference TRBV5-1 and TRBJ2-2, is KAGVTQTPRYLIKTRGQQVTLSCSPISGHRSVSWYQQTPGQGLQFLFEYFSETQRNKGNFPGRFSGRQFSNSRSEMNVSTLELGDSALYLCASSLREDGTGELFFGEGSRLTVL.